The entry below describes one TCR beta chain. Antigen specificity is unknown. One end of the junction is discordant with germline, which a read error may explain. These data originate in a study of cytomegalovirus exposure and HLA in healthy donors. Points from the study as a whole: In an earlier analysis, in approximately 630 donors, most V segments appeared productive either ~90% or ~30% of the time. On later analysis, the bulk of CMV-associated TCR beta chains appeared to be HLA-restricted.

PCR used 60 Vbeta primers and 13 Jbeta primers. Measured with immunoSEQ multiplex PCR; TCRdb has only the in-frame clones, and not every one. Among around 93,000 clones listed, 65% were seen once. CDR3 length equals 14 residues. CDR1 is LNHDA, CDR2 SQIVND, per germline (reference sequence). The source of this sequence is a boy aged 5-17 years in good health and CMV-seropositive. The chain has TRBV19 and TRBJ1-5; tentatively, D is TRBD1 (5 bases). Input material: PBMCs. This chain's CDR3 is CASSTQGNYQPQNF. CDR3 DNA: TGTGCCAGTAGTACCCAGGGTAACTATCAGCCCCAGAATTTT.